The next 25 T cell receptor beta chains were all read from a single sample in a study of blood T cell repertoires in COVID-19. This table comes from immunoSEQ multiplex PCR, and its TCRdb copy is limited to in-frame clones, with some not included. There are 130,000 or so clones in the sample; 70% to 85% occur only once, and about 5% lies in the top ten. The sample was peripheral blood. Receptors were obtained from a woman in her 70s with acute or convalescent COVID-19.

The chain has TRBV5-5 and TRBJ1-1, with TRBD1 as a possible D gene (5 bases). The V end was cut by 4 bases, the J end by 1 base, with 14 bases between. This CDR3 contains 15 residues. The V gene's germline CDR1 is SGHKS and CDR2 YYEKEE (reference sequence). The DNA for the CDR3 is TGTGCCAGCAGCCCCTTGGGGGGTCGGAACACTGAAGCTTTCTTT. It is translated as CASSPLGGRNTEAFF.

This chain connects TRBV10-3 to TRBJ1-6; D might be TRBD1 (5 bases). Germline V gene lookup returns CDR1 ENHRY and CDR2 SYGVKD. The CDR3 consists of 12 residues. V lost 3 bases, J lost 13 bases, and 10 bases lay in between. The CDR3 protein is CAISDGQLPLHF. The CDR3 DNA follows: TGTGCCATCAGTGATGGACAACTCCCCCTCCACTTT.

The chain has TRBV18 and TRBJ2-5, with TRBD2 matching 13 bases. Trimming cost V 0 bases and J 2 bases; bases outside gene matches: 3. The CDR3 runs 17 residues. Germline CDR1 and CDR2: KGHSH and LQKENI. The CDR3: CASSPPTSGGRQETQYF. The CDR3 coding sequence is TGTGCCAGCTCACCACCGACTAGCGGGGGGCGTCAAGAGACCCAGTACTTC.

The CDR3 bases are TGTGCCAGCAGCTTAACAGGGCGAATGAACACTGAAGCTTTCTTT. This translates into CASSLTGRMNTEAFF. The chain has TRBV7-7 and TRBJ1-1, with TRBD1 as a possible D gene (6 bases). CDR3 length: 15 amino acids. The germline gives CDR1 SSHAT, CDR2 FNYEAQ (reference sequence). V was pared by 2 bases and J by 0 bases, with 10 bases between.

This clone was counted between two and nine times. The chain couples TRBV4-1 to TRBJ1-2; 7 nucleotides line up with TRBD1. Germline CDR1 and CDR2: MGHRA and YSYEKL. The ends lost 0 bases at V and 0 bases at J; junction bases unmatched: 10. The CDR3 is made up of 18 amino acids. CDR3 loop: CASSQEFRQGTANYGYTF. In DNA, the CDR3 is TGCGCCAGCAGCCAAGAATTTAGGCAGGGGACAGCTAACTATGGCTACACCTTC.

A single count supports this clone. The chain couples TRBV2 to TRBJ2-5; 8 bases match TRBD1. Germline CDR1 reads SNHLY; CDR2 reads FYNNEI. V trimming: 5 bases; J trimming: 3 bases; junction bases outside the gene matches: 2. The CDR3 has 13 amino acids. CDR3 coding DNA: TGTGCCAGCAGTTCAGGGGGCAAAGAGACCCAGTACTTC. This sequence encodes CASSSGGKETQYF.

The V and J genes are TRBV11-3 and TRBJ2-7; D is undetermined. Per the germline V gene, CDR1 is SGHNT and CDR2 is YENEEA. The V gene lost 5 bases and the J gene lost 4 bases, with 9 bases spanning the gap. CDR3 length: 12 amino acids. The CDR3 sequence: CASSPRGYEQYF. The CDR3 DNA reads as TGTGCCAGCAGCCCCAGAGGTTACGAGCAGTACTTC.

This chain connects TRBV5-1 to TRBJ1-1; D is undetermined. Deletions cut 1 base from V and 0 bases from J, with 7 bases between. CDR1 and CDR2 from the germline V gene are SGHRS and YFSETQ. CDR3 length: 14 residues. The CDR3 DNA reads as TGCGCCAGCAGCTTGACAGTAATGAACACTGAAGCTTTCTTT. Residues: CASSLTVMNTEAFF.

This chain joins TRBV2 and TRBJ2-5; 9 bases match TRBD2. Germline trimming cut 8 bases from V and 2 bases from J; bases unmatched to any gene: 9. Germline CDR1 reads SNHLY; CDR2 reads FYNNEI. The CDR3 loop spans 15 amino acids. The CDR3 DNA follows: TGTGCCAGCTCCCCCCCGACTAGCGGTCAAGAGACCCAGTACTTC. Amino acid sequence: CASSPPTSGQETQYF.

The V call is TRBV9, the J call TRBJ2-3; D possibly corresponds to TRBD2 (6 bases). The CDR3 is 14 residues long. Germline loops: CDR1 SGDLS, CDR2 YYNGEE. V was shortened by 3 bases and J by 4 bases, with 12 bases between the two germline ends. CDR3 bases: TGTGCCAGCAGCGCATTAGCGGCATCAGATACGCAGTATTTT. Its translation is CASSALAASDTQYF.

The chain joins TRBV18 to TRBJ1-1; TRBD1 is a possible D gene (5 bases). V gave up 0 bases and J gave up 2 bases, with 10 bases separating them. CDR3 length: 15 amino acids. Germline V lookup: CDR1 KGHSH, CDR2 LQKENI. CDR3 in DNA: TGTGCCAGCTCACCACCCATGCAGGGTAACACTGAAGCTTTCTTT. Translating it yields CASSPPMQGNTEAFF.

V and J are TRBV30 and TRBJ2-1; D remains ambiguous. V lost 0 bases and J lost 5, with 2 bases in between. CDR3 length: 11 residues. Germline V gene lookup returns CDR1 GTSNPN and CDR2 SVGIG (reference sequence). The CDR3 spells CAWSVDNEQFF. The CDR3, as DNA: TGTGCCTGGAGTGTCGACAATGAGCAGTTCTTC.

The sample holds one count of this clone. The chain has TRBV4-2 and TRBJ2-2, with 7 positions matching TRBD1. The CDR3 covers 17 residues. The junction had 12 bases not matched to a gene; V was cut back by 1 base and J by 7 bases. Germline V gives CDR1 LGHNA, CDR2 YNFKEQ. The CDR3 DNA sequence: TGTGCCAGCAGCCAAGTAGGTTCAGGGGGACAGCTCGGGGAGCTGTTTTTT. This codes for CASSQVGSGGQLGELFF.

This clone was counted a few times. V and J are TRBV18 and TRBJ1-2; the D gene is possibly TRBD1 (5 bases). V was shortened by 2 bases and J by 4 bases, with 11 bases between the two germline ends. The germline V gene encodes CDR1 KGHSH and CDR2 LQKENI. There are 14 residues in the CDR3. CDR3 DNA sequence: TGTGCCAGCTCACCAGCTAGGGGTACCTATGGCTACACCTTC. It yields the protein CASSPARGTYGYTF.

This chain uses TRBV4-3 with TRBJ2-3; possible D gene TRBD1, 6 bases. CDR3 length equals 14 residues. Germline CDR1 reads LGHNA; CDR2 reads YSLEER. V lost 0 bases, J lost 6 bases, and 10 bases lay in between. This chain's CDR3 is CASSQDGGGDTQYF. The CDR3 DNA reads as TGCGCCAGCAGCCAAGATGGGGGCGGGGATACGCAGTATTTT.

This chain connects TRBV5-1 to TRBJ1-3; D might be TRBD1 (5 bases). V lost 0 bases, J lost 4 bases, and 8 bases lay in between. Germline CDR1 is SGHRS and CDR2 is YFSETQ. This CDR3 is built from 14 residues. The DNA for the CDR3 is TGCGCCAGCAGCTTGGTGGCAGGGGGAAACACCATATATTTT. Its translation: CASSLVAGGNTIYF.

The genes are TRBV19 and TRBJ2-5; D is unresolved. Germline V gives CDR1 LNHDA, CDR2 SQIVND (reference sequence). The CDR3 has 13 residues. Trimming took off 3 bases at V and 4 bases at J, with 9 bases between the two ends. CDR3 amino acids: CASSIYGRETQYF. The DNA of the CDR3 is TGTGCCAGTAGTATTTATGGCCGAGAGACCCAGTACTTC.

The rearrangement links TRBV19 to TRBJ1-6; D might be TRBD1 (6 bases). Germline CDR1 LNHDA, CDR2 SQIVND (reference sequence). The germline V and J ends were trimmed by 4 bases and 2 bases, with 21 bases remaining between them. CDR3 length equals 19 residues. CDR3: CASSTTHLTGLTYNSPLHF. CDR3 nucleotide sequence: TGTGCCAGTAGTACCACACACCTCACAGGGCTCACCTATAATTCACCCCTCCACTTT.

This clone was seen a handful of times. The V gene is TRBV27, the J gene TRBJ1-3; 7 bases are shared with TRBD1. The CDR3 consists of 15 residues. V shed 6 bases and J 4 bases; nucleotides not matched to a gene: 9. Germline V CDR1 and CDR2: MNHEY, SMNVEV (reference sequence). CDR3 in DNA: TGTGCCAGCAGCAAGACAGGGTTGTCCGGAAACACCATATATTTT. Its protein is CASSKTGLSGNTIYF.

The CDR3 region has the DNA TGTGCCAGCTCACCGCCTACGAACACCGGGGAGCTGTTTTTT. It codes for CASSPPTNTGELFF. This chain uses TRBV18 with TRBJ2-2; unclear D gene. CDR3 length equals 14 residues. Between the trimmed V and J ends, which lost 3 bases and 0 bases, there was a span of 5 bases. The germline CDR1 and CDR2 sequences are KGHSH and LQKENI.

The rearrangement uses TRBV5-6 and TRBJ1-5; 7 nucleotides agree with TRBD1. Unmatched junction bases numbered 4, after V lost 4 bases and J lost 0 bases. The germline V gene has CDR1 SGHDT and CDR2 YYEEEE. This CDR3 region has 15 residues. CDR3 loop: CASSRDRYSNQPQHF. In nucleotides, the CDR3 is TGTGCCAGCAGCCGGGACAGATATAGCAATCAGCCCCAGCATTTT.

The chain is built from TRBV5-5 and TRBJ2-5, with 11 nucleotides matching TRBD1. With 4 bases clipped from V and 5 bases from J, the junction kept 7 bases outside the gene matches. Germline CDR1 and CDR2: SGHKS and YYEKEE (reference sequence). The length of the CDR3 is 15 residues. CDR3 in amino acids: CASSPDRGPFETQYF. The CDR3 region has the DNA TGTGCCAGCAGCCCGGACAGGGGGCCGTTTGAGACCCAGTACTTC. Looking up the rest from reference TRBV5-5 and TRBJ2-5 gives the full variable domain: DAGVTQSPTHLIKTRGQQVTLRCSPISGHKSVSWYQQVLGQGPQFIFQYYEKEERGRGNFPDRFSARQFPNYSSELNVNALLLGDSALYLCASSPDRGPFETQYFGPGTRLLVL.

The V and J genes are TRBV5-1 and TRBJ2-5; perhaps TRBD1 as D (5 bases). The CDR3 sequence is 14 residues long. Germline V CDR1 and CDR2: SGHRS, YFSETQ. The germline V and J ends were trimmed by 3 bases and 4 bases, with 13 bases remaining between them. CDR3 sequence reads: CASSWAGFGETQYF. CDR3 sequence (DNA): TGCGCCAGCAGCTGGGCAGGGTTCGGAGAGACCCAGTACTTC.

The V gene is TRBV7-9, the J gene TRBJ2-3, with D hard to call. With 5 bases removed from V and 6 bases from J, the gap between germline ends came to 6 bases. This CDR3 contains 11 residues. CDR1 and CDR2 from the germline V gene are SEHNR and FQNEAQ (reference sequence). In nucleotides, the CDR3 is TGTGCCAGCAGCCGAGTTGATACGCAGTATTTT. Its protein is CASSRVDTQYF. Based on the CDR3 plus reference TRBV7-9 and TRBJ2-3, the full variable domain is DTGVSQNPRHKITKRGQNVTFRCDPISEHNRLYWYRQTLGQGPEFLTYFQNEAQLEKSRLLSDRFSAERPKGSFSTLEIQRTEQGDSAMYLCASSRVDTQYFGPGTRLTVL.

V gene TRBV4-3 combines with J gene TRBJ2-1; 9 bases align to TRBD2. CDR1 is LGHNA and CDR2 is YSLEER in the germline V gene. The ends lost 3 bases at V and 3 bases at J; junction bases unmatched: 3. This CDR3 has 15 residues. CDR3 DNA sequence: TGCGCCAGCAGCCAGACTAGCGGAGACTACAATGAGCAGTTCTTC. This gives the protein CASSQTSGDYNEQFF.